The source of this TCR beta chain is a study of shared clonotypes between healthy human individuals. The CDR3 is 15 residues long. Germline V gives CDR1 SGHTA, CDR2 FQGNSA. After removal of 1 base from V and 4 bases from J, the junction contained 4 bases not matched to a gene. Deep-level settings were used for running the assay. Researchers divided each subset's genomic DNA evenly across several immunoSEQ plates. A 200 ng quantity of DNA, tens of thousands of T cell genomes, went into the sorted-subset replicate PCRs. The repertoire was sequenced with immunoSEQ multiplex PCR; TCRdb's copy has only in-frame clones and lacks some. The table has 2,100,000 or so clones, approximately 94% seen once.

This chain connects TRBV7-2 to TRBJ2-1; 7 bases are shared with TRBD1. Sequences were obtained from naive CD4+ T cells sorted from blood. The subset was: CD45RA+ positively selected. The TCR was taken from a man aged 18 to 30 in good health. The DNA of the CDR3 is TGTGCCAGCAGCTTAGACAGGGGAGAATACAATGAGCAGTTCTTC. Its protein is CASSLDRGEYNEQFF.